This TCR beta chain was recovered during a study of T cell responses to AZD1222 COVID-19 vaccine. Looked up from germline, CDR1 is SNHLY and CDR2 is FYNNEI. Trimming pared 8 bases from V and 0 bases from J, leaving 16 bases between. This CDR3 contains 15 residues. Findings and limits, study-wide: Spike-specific TCR breadth and depth both grew after two AZD1222 doses. Spike was spanned by vaccine-associated CD4 TCRs, which were dominant at 160-218 and 743-854. White British ancestry dominated among donors, who included more females, and clonal diversity was possibly underestimated.

Profiling relied on immunoSEQ multiplex PCR, and the TCRdb table lists in-frame clones only, not all of them. The sample has 180,000 or so clones, about 91% seen once. This clone showed up just once. Its antigen remains unidentified. The genes are TRBV2 and TRBJ1-2, with D perhaps matching TRBD1 (6 bases). The source is an adult who received the AZD1222 COVID-19 vaccine. Sequences were derived from peripheral blood, sampled 28 days after the second AZD1222 dose. Written as DNA, the CDR3 is TGTGCCAGCGGGGGCCCCAGGAGATCTAACTATGGCTACACCTTC. It specifies CASGGPRRSNYGYTF.